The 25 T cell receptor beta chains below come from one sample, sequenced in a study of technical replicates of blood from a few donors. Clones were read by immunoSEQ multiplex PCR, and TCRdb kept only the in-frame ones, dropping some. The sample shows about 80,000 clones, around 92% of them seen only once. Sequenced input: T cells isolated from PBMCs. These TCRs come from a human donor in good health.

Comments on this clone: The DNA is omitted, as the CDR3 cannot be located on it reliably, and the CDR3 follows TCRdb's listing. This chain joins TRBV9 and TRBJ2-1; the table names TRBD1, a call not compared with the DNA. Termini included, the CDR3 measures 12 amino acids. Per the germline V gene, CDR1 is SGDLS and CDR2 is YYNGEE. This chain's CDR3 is CASSVGEGAVIF.

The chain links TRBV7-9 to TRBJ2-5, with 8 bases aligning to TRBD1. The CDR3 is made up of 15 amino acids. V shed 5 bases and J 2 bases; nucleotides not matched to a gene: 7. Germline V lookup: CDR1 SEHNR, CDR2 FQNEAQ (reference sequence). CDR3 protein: CASSEGTGYQETQYF. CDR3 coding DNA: TGTGCCAGCAGCGAAGGGACAGGCTATCAAGAGACCCAGTACTTC.

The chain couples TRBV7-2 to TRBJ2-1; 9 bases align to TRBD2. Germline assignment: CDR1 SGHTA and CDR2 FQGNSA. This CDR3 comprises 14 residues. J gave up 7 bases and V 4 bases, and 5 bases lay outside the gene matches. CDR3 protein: CASSYSGRRNEQFF. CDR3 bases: TGTGCCAGCAGCTATAGCGGGAGAAGGAATGAGCAGTTCTTC.

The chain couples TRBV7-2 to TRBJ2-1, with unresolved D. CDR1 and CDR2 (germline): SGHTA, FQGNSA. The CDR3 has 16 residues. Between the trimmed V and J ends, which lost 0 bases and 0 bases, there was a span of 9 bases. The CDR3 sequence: CASSLAGWSSYNEQFF. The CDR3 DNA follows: TGTGCCAGCAGCTTAGCGGGTTGGAGCTCCTACAATGAGCAGTTCTTC.

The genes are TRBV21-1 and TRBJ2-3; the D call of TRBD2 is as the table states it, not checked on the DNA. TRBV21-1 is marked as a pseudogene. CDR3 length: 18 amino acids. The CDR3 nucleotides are TGTGCCAGCAGTCCAACTAGCGGGTCGTTAACTAGCACAGATACGCAGTATTTT. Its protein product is CASSPTSGSLTSTDTQYF.

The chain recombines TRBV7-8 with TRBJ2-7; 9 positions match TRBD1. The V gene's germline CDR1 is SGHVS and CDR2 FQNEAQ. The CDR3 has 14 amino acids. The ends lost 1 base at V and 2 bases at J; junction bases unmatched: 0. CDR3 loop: CASSLGTGAYEQYF. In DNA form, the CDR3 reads TGTGCCAGCAGCTTAGGGACAGGGGCCTACGAGCAGTACTTC.

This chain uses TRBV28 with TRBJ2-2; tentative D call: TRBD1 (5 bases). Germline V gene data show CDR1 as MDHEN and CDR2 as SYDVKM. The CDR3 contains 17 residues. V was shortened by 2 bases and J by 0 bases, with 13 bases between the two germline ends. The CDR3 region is CASSLPQGLPNTGELFF. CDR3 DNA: TGTGCCAGCAGTTTACCGCAGGGCCTACCGAACACCGGGGAGCTGTTTTTT.

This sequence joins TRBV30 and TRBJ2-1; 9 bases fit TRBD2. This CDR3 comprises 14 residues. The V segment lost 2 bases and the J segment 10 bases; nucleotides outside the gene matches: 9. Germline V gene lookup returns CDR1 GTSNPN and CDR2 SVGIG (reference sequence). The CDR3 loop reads CAWSLGAGGGEQFF. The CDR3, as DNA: TGTGCCTGGAGTCTGGGGGCGGGAGGGGGAGAGCAGTTCTTC.

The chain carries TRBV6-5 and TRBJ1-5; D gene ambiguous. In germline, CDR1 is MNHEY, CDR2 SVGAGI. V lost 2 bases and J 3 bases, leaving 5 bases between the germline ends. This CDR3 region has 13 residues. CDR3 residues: CASSYTDNQPQHF. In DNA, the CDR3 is TGTGCCAGCAGTTACACAGACAATCAGCCCCAGCATTTT.

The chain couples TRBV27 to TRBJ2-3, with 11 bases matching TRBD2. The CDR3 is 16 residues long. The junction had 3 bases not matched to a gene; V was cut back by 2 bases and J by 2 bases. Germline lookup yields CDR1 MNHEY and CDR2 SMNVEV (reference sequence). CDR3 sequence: CASSLTSGRITDTQYF. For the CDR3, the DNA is TGTGCCAGCAGTTTAACTAGCGGGAGAATCACAGATACGCAGTATTTT.

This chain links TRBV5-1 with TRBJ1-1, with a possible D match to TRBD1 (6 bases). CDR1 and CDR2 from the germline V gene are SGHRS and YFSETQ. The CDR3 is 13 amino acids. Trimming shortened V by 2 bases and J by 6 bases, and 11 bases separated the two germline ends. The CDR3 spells CASSLIQGAEAFF. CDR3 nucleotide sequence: TGCGCCAGCAGCTTAATACAGGGTGCTGAAGCTTTCTTT.

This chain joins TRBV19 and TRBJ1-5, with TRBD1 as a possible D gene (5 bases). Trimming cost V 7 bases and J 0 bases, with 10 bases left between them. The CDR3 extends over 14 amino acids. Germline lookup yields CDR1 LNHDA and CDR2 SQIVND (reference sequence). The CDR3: CASNIRDSNQPQHF. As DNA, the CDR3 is TGTGCCAGTAATATCAGGGATAGCAATCAGCCCCAGCATTTT.

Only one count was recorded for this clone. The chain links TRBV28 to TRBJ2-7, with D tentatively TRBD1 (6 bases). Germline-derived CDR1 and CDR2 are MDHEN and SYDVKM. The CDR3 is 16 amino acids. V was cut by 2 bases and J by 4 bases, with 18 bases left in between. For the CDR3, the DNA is TGTGCCAGCAGTTTACAGCGTTCAGGGGCCCTTTACGAGCAGTACTTC. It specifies CASSLQRSGALYEQYF.

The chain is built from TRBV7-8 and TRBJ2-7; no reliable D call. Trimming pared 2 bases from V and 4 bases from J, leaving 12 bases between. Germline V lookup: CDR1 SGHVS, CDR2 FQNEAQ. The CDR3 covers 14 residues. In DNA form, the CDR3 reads TGTGCCAGCAGCTTAATCTGGGCATGGTACGAGCAGTACTTC. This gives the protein CASSLIWAWYEQYF.

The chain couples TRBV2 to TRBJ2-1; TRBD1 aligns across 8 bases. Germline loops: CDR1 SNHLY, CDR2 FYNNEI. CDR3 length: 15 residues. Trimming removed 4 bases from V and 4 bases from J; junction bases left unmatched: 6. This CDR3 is CASSVTGGIYNEQFF. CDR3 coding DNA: TGTGCCAGCAGTGTAACAGGGGGGATTTACAATGAGCAGTTCTTC.

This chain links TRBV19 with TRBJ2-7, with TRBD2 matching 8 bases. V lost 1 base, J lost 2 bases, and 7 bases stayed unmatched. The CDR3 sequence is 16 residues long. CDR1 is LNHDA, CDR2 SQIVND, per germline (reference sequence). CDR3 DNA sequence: TGTGCCAGTAGTATAGGAGGTAGCGGGAAGACCTACGAGCAGTACTTC. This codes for CASSIGGSGKTYEQYF.

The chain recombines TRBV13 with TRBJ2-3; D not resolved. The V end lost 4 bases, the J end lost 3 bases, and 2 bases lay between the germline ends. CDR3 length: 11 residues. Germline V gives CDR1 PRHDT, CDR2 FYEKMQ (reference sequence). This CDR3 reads CASSSTDTQYF. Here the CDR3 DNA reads TGTGCCAGCAGCTCGACAGATACGCAGTATTTT.

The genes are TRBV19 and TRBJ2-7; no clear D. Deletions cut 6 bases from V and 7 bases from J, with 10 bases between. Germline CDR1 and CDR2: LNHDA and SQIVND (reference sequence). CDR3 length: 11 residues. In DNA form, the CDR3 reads TGTGCCAGTAGAGAGGCACGGGAGCAGTACTTC. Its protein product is CASREAREQYF.

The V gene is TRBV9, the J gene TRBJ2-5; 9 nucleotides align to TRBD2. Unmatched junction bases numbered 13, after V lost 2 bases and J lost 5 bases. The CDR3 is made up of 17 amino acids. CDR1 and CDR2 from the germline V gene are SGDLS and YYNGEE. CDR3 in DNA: TGTGCCAGCAGCGTGGGAGCTAGCGGGACCCCCCTGGAGACCCAGTACTTC. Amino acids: CASSVGASGTPLETQYF.

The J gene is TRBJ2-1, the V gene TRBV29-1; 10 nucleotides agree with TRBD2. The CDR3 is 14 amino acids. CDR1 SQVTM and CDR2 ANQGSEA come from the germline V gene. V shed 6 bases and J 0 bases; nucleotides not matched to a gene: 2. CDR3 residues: CSVLAGTSYNEQFF. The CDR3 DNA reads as TGCAGCGTACTAGCGGGAACCTCCTACAATGAGCAGTTCTTC.

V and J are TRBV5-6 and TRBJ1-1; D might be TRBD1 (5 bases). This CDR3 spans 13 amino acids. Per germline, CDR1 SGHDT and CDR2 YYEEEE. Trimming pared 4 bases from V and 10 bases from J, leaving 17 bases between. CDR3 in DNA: TGTGCCAGCAGCCCCGACCTAGGGAGGGGAGCTTTCTTT. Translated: CASSPDLGRGAFF.

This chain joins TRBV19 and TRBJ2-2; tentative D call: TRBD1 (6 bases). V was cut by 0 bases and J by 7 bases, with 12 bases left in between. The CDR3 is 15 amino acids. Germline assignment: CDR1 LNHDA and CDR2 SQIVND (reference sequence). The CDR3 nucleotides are TGTGCCAGTAGTATAGATGGAACAGGGCTCGGGGAGCTGTTTTTT. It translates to CASSIDGTGLGELFF.

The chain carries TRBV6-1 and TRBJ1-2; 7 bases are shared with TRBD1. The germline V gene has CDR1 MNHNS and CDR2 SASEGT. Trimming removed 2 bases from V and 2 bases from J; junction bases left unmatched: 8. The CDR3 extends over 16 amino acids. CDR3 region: CASSEYAGQTNYGYTF. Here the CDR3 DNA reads TGTGCCAGCAGTGAATACGCGGGACAGACCAACTATGGCTACACCTTC.

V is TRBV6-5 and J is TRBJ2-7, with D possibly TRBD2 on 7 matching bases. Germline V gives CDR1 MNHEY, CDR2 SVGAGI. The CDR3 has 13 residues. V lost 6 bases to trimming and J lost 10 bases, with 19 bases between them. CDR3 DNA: TGTGCCAGCAGGGGGGGGGCTTCCGAAAGCCAGTACTTC. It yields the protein CASRGGASESQYF.

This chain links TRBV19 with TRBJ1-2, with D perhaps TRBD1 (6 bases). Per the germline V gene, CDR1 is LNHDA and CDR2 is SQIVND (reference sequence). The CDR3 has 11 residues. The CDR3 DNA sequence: TGTGGATACAGGGATAACTATGGCTACACCTTC. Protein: CGYRDNYGYTF.